The clone carrying this T cell receptor (beta chain) was recorded at least ten times. This sample stems from a study of Graves' ophthalmopathy and Graves' hyperthyroidism. Transcripts of RNA were the source for amplifying TCR beta CDR3 regions. The library came from an HTBI-primed first-round RT-PCR and a second-round multiplex PCR. Each CDR3 protein is one row after TCRdb ran MiXCR on the multiplex PCR reads. The sample lists 450,000 or so distinct CDR3 sequences; about 15% were seen once. The germline V and J ends were trimmed by 0 bases and 8 bases, with 11 bases remaining between them. The CDR3 runs 13 residues. Germline CDR1 and CDR2: MGHRA and YSYEKL.

The sequenced sample was blood. The TCR sequence derives from a woman aged 25 to 39 with Graves' ophthalmopathy. The chain has TRBV4-1 and TRBJ2-7; D unresolved. The CDR3 region has the DNA TGCGCCAGCAGCCAAGATTGGCCTCCTAAGCAGTACTTC. Translating gives CASSQDWPPKQYF.